A selection of T cell receptor beta chains follows, all from one sample in a study of Ad26.COV2.S vaccination and SARS-CoV-2 variants. The table came from immunoSEQ multiplex PCR; TCRdb's copy has only in-frame clones and leaves some out. Altogether a few hundred thousand clones are present, about 90% being singletons, with the ten largest covering around 5%. The material sequenced was peripheral blood, taken in a trial of Ad26.COV2.S vaccine versus placebo. Source of these receptors: a person aged 18-60 years who received the Ad26.COV2.S COVID-19 vaccine or a placebo. CDR3s include the opening cysteine and the closing phenylalanine or tryptophan.

>TRBJ2-5|TRBV4-1
CASSQVGGYQETQYF
>TRBJ1-1|TRBV7-9
CASSFNTLAPQNTEAFF
>TRBJ1-5|TRBV7-6
CASSLGGYSNQPQHF
>TRBJ1-1|TRBV19
CASSDLNTEAFF
>TRBJ1-1|TRBV5-6
CASSLGQLMNTEAFF
>TRBJ1-4|TRBV20-1
CGGGGRKLFF
>TRBJ1-5|TRBV3-1/TRBV3-2
CASSQGGAQPQHF
>TRBJ2-2|TRBV3-1/TRBV3-2
CASSQSGLAGFGELFF
>TRBJ2-4|TRBV12-5
CASGLVLGEGRLAKNIQYF
>TRBJ1-1|TRBV2
CASSGEGLGTEAFF
>TRBJ2-5|TRBV6-6
CASRLQGGQETQYF
>TRBJ1-3|TRBV6-2/TRBV6-3
CASSLTGLSGNTIYF
>TRBJ1-2|TRBV3-1/TRBV3-2
CASSALNYGYTF
>TRBJ1-2|TRBV19
CASSVRVSGYTF
>TRBJ1-3|TRBV5-4
CASSRGLRNTIYF
>TRBJ1-4|TRBV7-8
CASSPQGLNEKLFF